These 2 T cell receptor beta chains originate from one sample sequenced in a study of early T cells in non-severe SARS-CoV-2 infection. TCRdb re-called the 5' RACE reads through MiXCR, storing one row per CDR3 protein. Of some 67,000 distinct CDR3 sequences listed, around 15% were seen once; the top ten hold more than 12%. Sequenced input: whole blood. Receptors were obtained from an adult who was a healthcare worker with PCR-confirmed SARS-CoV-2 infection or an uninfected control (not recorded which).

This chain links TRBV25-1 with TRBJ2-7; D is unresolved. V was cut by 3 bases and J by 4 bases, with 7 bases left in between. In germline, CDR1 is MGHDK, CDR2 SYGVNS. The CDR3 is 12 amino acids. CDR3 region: CASSEVVYEQYF. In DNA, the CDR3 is TGTGCCAGCAGTGAGGTAGTTTACGAGCAGTACTTC.

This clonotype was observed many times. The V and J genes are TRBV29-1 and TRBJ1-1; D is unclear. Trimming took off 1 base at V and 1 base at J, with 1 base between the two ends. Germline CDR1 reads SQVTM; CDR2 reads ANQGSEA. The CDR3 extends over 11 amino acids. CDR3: CSVEANTEAFF. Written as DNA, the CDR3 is TGCAGCGTTGAAGCGAACACTGAAGCTTTCTTT.